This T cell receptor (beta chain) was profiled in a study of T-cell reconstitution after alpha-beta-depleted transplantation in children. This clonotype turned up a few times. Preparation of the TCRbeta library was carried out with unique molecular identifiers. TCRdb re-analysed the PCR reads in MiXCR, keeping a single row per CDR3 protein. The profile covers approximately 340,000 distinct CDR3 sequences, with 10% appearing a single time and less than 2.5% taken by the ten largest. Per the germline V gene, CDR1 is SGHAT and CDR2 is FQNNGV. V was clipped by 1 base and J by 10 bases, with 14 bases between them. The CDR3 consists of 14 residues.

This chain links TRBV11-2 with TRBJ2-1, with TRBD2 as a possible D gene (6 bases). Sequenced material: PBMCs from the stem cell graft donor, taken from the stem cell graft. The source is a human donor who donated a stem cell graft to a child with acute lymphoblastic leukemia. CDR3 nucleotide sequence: TGTGCCAGCAGCTTAGGCCGGGGGACTCAGGAGCAGTTCTTC. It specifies CASSLGRGTQEQFF.